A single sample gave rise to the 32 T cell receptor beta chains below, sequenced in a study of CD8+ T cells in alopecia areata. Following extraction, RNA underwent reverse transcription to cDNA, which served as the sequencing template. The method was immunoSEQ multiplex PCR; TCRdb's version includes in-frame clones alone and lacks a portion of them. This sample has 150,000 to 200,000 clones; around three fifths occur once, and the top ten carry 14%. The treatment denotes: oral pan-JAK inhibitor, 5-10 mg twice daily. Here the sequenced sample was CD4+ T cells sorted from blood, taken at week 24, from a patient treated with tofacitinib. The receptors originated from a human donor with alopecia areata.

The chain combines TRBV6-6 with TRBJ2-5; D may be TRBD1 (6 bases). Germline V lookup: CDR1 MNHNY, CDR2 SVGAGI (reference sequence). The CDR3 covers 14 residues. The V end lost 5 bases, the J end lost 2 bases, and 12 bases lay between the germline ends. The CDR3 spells CASSPGQRQETQYF. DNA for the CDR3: TGTGCCAGCAGTCCGGGACAAAGGCAAGAGACCCAGTACTTC.

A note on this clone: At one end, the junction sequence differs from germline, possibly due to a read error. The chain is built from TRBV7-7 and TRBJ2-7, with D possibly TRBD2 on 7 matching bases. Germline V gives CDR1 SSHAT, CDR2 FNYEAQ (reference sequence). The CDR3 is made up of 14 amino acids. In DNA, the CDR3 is TGTGCTAGCAGCCGGGGCGGGGGCTGGGACGAGCAGTACTTC. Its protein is CASSRGGGWDEQYF. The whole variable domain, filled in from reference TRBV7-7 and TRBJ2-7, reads GAGVSQSPRYKVTKRGQDVTLRCDPISSHATLYWYQQALGQGPEFLTYFNYEAQPDKSGLPSDRFSAERPEGSISTLTIQRTEQRDSAMYRCASSRGGGWDEQYFGPGTRLTVT.

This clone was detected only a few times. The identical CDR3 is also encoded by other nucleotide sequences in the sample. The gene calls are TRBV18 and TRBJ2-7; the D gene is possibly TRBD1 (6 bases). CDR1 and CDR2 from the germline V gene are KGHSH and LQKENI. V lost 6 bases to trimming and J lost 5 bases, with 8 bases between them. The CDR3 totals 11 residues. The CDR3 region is CASSYRDEQYF. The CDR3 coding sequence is TGTGCCAGCTCGTACAGGGACGAGCAGTACTTC.

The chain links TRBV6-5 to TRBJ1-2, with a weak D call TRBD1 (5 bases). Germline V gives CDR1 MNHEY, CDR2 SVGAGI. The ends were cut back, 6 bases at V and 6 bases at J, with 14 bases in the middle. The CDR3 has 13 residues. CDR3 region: CASSPRVDDGYTF. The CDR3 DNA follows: TGTGCCAGCAGCCCCAGGGTAGACGATGGCTACACCTTC.

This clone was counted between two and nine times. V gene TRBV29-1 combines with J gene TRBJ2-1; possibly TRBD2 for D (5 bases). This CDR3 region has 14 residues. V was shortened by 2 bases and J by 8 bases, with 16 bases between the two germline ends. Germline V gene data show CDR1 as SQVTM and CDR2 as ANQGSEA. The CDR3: CSVERQVEGDEQFF. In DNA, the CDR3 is TGCAGCGTTGAACGGCAGGTCGAGGGCGATGAGCAGTTCTTC.

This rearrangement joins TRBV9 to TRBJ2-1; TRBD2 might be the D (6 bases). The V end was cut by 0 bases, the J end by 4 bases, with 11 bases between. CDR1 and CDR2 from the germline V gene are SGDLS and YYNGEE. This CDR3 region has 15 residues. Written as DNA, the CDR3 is TGTGCCAGCAGCGTAGCCGGGACTGAATACAATGAGCAGTTCTTC. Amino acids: CASSVAGTEYNEQFF.

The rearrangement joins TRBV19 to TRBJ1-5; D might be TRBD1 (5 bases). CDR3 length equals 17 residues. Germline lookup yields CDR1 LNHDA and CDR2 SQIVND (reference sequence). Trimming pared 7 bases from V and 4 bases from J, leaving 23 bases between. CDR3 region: CASTLGAGGSKNQPQHF. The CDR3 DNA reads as TGTGCCAGTACCCTAGGGGCGGGAGGGTCCAAGAATCAGCCCCAGCATTTT.

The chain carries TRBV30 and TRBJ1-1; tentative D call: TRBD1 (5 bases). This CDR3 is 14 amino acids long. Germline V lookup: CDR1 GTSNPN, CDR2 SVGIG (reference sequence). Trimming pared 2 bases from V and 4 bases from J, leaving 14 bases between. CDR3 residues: CAWSLEGSRTEAFF. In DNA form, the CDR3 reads TGTGCCTGGAGTCTGGAGGGGTCTCGCACTGAAGCTTTCTTT.

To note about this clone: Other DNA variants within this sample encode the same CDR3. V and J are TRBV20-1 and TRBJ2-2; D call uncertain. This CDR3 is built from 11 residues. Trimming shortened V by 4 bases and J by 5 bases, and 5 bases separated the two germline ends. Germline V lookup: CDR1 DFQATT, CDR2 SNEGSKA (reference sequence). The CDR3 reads CSATDTGELFF. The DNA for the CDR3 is TGCAGTGCTACAGATACCGGGGAGCTGTTTTTT.

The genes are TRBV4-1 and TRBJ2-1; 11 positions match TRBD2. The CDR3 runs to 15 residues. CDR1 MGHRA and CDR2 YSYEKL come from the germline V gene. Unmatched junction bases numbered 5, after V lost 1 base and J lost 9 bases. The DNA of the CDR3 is TGCGCCAGCAGCCAAGGGCTAGCGGGGGGAGGTGAGCAGTTCTTC. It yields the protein CASSQGLAGGGEQFF.

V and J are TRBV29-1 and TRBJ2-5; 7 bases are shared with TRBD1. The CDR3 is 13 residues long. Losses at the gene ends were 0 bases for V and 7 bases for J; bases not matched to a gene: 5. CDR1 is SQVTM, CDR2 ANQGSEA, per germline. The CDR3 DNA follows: TGCAGCGTTGAAGAGGACAGGTTCGGGACCCAGTACTTC. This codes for CSVEEDRFGTQYF.

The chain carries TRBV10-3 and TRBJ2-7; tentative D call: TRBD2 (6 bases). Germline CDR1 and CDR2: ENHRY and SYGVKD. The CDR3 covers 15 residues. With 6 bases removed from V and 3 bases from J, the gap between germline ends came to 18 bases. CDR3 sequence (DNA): TGTGCCATCAGCCCTGGAGGGGCATCGGGCTACGAGCAGTACTTC. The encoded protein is CAISPGGASGYEQYF.

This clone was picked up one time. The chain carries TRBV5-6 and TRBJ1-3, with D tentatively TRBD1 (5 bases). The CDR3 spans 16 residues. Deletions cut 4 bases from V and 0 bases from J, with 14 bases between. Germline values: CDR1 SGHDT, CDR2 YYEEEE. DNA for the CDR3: TGTGCCAGCAGCCTCCCCAGGGCTAACTCTGGAAACACCATATATTTT. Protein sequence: CASSLPRANSGNTIYF.

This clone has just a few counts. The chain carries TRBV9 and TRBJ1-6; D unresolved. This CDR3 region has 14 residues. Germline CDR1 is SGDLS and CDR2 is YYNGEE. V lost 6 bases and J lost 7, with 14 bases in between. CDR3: CASNGPQTNSPLHF. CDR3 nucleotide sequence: TGTGCCAGCAACGGGCCCCAAACGAATTCACCCCTCCACTTT.

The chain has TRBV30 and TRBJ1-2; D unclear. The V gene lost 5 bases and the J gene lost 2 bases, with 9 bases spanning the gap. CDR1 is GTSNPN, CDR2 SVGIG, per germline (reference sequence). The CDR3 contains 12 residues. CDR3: CAWARLNYGYTF. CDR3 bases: TGTGCCTGGGCCCGCCTAAACTATGGCTACACCTTC.

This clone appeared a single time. CDR3 in amino acids: CAIRTGSYEQYF. The DNA for the CDR3 is TGTGCCATCCGGACTGGCTCCTACGAGCAGTACTTC. The chain employs TRBV10-3 and TRBJ2-7, with D possibly TRBD2 on 5 matching bases. The germline V gene has CDR1 ENHRY and CDR2 SYGVKD. The V and J ends lost 8 bases and 0 bases respectively, with 8 bases between them. This CDR3 is built from 12 residues.

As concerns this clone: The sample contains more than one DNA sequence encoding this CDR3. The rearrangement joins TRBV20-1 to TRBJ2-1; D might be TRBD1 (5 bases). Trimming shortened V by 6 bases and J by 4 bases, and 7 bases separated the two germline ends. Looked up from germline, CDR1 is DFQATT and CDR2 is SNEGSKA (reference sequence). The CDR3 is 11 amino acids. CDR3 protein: CSAREYNEQFF. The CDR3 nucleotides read TGCAGTGCCAGGGAATACAATGAGCAGTTCTTC.

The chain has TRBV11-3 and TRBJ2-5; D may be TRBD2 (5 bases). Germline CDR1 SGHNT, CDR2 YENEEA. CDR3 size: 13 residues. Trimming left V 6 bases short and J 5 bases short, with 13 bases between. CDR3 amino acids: CASRDSSGETQYF. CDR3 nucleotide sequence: TGTGCCAGCAGGGACTCATCGGGTGAGACCCAGTACTTC.

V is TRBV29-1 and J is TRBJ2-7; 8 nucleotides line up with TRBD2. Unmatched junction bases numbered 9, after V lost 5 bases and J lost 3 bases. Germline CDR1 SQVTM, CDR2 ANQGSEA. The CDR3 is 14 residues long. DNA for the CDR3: TGCAGCGTTCAGACTCGGGAGGGGGTCTACGAGCAGTACTTC. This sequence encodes CSVQTREGVYEQYF.

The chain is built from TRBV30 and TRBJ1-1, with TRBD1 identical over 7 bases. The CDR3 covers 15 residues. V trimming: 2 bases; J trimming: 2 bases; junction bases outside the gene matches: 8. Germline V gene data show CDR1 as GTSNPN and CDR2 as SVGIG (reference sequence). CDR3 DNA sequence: TGTGCCTGGAGTCCCGGGGAGGGGGCCAACACTGAAGCTTTCTTT. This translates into CAWSPGEGANTEAFF.

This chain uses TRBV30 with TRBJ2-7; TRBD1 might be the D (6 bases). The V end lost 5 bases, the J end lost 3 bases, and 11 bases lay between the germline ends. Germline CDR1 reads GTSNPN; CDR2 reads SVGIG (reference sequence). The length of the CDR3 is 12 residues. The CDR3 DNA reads TGTGCCTGGGACAGGAGTTTCTACGAGCAGTACTTC. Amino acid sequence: CAWDRSFYEQYF.

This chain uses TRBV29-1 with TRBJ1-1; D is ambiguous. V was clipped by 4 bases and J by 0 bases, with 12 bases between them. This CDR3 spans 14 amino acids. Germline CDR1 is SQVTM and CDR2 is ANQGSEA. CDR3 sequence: CSVGRVLMNTEAFF. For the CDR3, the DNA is TGCAGCGTTGGGCGAGTACTAATGAACACTGAAGCTTTCTTT.

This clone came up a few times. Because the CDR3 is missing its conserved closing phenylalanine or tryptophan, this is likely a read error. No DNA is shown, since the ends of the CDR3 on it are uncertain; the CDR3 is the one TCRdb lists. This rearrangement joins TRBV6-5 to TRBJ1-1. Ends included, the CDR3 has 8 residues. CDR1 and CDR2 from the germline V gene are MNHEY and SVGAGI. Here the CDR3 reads CASSYSRL.

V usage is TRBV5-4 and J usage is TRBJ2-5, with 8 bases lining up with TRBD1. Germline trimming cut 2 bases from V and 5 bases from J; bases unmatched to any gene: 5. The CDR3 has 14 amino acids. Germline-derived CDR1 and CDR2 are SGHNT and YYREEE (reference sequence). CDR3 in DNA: TGTGCCAGCAGCTTCGGACAGGGCAGGGAGACCCAGTACTTC. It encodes CASSFGQGRETQYF.

The CDR3, as DNA: TGTGCCAGCAGCTCGGACAGGATCTATGGCTACACCTTC. Amino acids: CASSSDRIYGYTF. The chain combines TRBV7-2 with TRBJ1-2, with 7 bases that match TRBD1. V was clipped by 4 bases and J by 4 bases; unmatched bases: 3. There are 13 residues in the CDR3. Germline CDR1 is SGHTA and CDR2 is FQGNSA.

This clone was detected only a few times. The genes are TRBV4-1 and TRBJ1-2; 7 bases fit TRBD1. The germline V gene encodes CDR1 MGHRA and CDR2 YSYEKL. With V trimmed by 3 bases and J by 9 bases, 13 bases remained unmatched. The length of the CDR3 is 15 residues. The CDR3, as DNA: TGCGCCAGCAGCCAGCCGACAGGGATAGACCCTAGCTACACCTTC. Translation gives CASSQPTGIDPSYTF.

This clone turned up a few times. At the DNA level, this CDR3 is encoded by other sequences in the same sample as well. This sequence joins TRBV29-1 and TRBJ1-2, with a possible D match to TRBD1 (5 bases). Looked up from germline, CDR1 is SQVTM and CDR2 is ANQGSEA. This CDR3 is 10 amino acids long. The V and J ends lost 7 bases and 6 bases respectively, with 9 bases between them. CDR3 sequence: CSARGNGYTF. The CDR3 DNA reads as TGCAGCGCGAGGGGTAATGGCTACACCTTC.

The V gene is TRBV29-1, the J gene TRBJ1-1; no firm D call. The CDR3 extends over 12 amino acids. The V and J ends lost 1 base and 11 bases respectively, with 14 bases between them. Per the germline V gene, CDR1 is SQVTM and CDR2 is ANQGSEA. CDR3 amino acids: CSVEAKAIPAFF. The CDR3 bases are TGCAGCGTTGAAGCAAAGGCCATTCCGGCTTTCTTT.

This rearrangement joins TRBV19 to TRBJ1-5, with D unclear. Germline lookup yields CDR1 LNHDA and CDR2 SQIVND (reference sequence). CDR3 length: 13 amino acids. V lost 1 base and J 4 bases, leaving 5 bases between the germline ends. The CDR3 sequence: CASSIVDNQPQHF. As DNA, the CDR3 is TGTGCCAGTAGTATAGTGGATAATCAGCCCCAGCATTTT.

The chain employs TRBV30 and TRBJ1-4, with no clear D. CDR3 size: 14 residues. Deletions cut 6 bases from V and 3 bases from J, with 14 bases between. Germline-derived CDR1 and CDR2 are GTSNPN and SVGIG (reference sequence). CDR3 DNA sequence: TGTGCCTGTGGGCACGGGTCGGCTAATGAAAAACTGTTTTTT. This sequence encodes CACGHGSANEKLFF.

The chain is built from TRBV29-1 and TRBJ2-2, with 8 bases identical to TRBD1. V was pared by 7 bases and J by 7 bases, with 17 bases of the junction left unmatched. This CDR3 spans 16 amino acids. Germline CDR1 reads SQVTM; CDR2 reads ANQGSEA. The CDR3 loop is CSDRDRSIIFGGELFF. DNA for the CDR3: TGCAGCGACCGGGACAGGTCTATTATTTTCGGCGGGGAGCTGTTTTTT.

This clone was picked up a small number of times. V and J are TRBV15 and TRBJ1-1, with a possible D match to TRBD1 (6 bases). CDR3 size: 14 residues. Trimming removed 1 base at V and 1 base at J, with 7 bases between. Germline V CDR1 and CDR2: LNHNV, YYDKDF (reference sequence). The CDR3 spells CATSRATGNTEAFF. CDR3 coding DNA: TGTGCCACCAGCAGAGCGACAGGGAACACTGAAGCTTTCTTT.